This T cell receptor (beta chain) was found in a study of cytomegalovirus exposure and HLA in healthy donors. The validation cohort, a group of more than 95 subjects, included the donors and was separate from the approximately 670-subject first cohort. Study observations and caveats: Cytomegalovirus status, reportedly, was diagnosed with high specificity and sensitivity by the classifier. Most TCR sequences showed up rarely, but some public TCRs showed up in many donors. The investigators catalogued some 160 TCR beta chains as cytomegalovirus-associated.

Concerning this clone itself: Its antigen is currently unknown.

Some clones are missing from TCRdb's copy, which holds only in-frame ones; the method was immunoSEQ multiplex PCR. The repertoire holds about 140,000 clones, with less than 90% as singletons. This receptor was taken from a man aged 18 to 30 in good health and CMV-seronegative. Source material: PBMCs.

The CDR3 sequence is CASTLRTGPYEQYF. The CDR3 nucleotides read TGTGCCAGCACCTTACGGACAGGCCCCTACGAGCAGTACTTC. The V call is TRBV27, the J call TRBJ2-7; 7 nucleotides align to TRBD1. The J segment lost 2 bases and the V segment lost 7 bases, leaving 8 bases of the junction unmatched. This CDR3 has 14 amino acids. CDR1 is MNHEY and CDR2 is SMNVEV in the germline V gene (reference sequence).